What follows are 25 T cell receptor beta chains derived from one specimen sequenced in a study of blood T cell repertoires in COVID-19 (TCRdb year 2020). Library method: the immunoSEQ multiplex PCR assay. Here the immuneACCESS table is served through TCRdb, limited to in-frame sequences with V and J called. Missing clones are a known gap in these copies; in checked studies unresolved V genes cover under half, and the rest lacks a known reason. In this sample the table shows 60,000 to 70,000 clones, about 80% of which occur a single time. Around 4.3% of the sample belongs to the ten largest clones. Sequenced sample: peripheral blood. Receptors were obtained from a woman aged 55 to 70 with acute or convalescent COVID-19.

J is TRBJ1-5 and V is TRBV6-6; D is possibly TRBD1 (6 bases). V was clipped by 4 bases and J by 3 bases, with 16 bases between them. Looked up from germline, CDR1 is MNHNY and CDR2 is SVGAGI (reference sequence). The CDR3 is 16 residues long. The CDR3: CASSSHRGADNQPQHF. The DNA for the CDR3 is TGTGCCAGCAGTTCCCACCGGGGGGCGGACAATCAGCCCCAGCATTTT.

This clone was detected only once. The V gene is TRBV29-1, the J gene TRBJ1-2, with D hard to call. Trimming pared 7 bases from V and 0 bases from J, leaving 9 bases between. Germline V gene lookup returns CDR1 SQVTM and CDR2 ANQGSEA. The CDR3 covers 12 residues. CDR3 sequence reads: CSAKQPNYGYTF. The CDR3, as DNA: TGCAGCGCAAAACAGCCTAACTATGGCTACACCTTC.

V and J are TRBV30 and TRBJ1-2; TRBD1 might be the D (5 bases). V dropped 1 base and J dropped 5 bases, with 11 bases sitting between them. The CDR3 consists of 13 residues. Germline V CDR1 and CDR2: GTSNPN, SVGIG (reference sequence). The CDR3 loop reads CAWSGVRDYGYTF. For the CDR3, the DNA is TGTGCCTGGAGTGGAGTCAGGGATTATGGCTACACCTTC.

This clone was counted a few times. CDR3 amino acids: CASSVGQGGTIDGYTF. The DNA for the CDR3 is TGTGCCAGCAGCGTAGGACAGGGGGGAACTATCGATGGCTACACCTTC. The rearrangement joins TRBV9 to TRBJ1-2; 9 positions match TRBD1. The CDR3 is made up of 16 amino acids. Germline CDR1 SGDLS, CDR2 YYNGEE. V shed 0 bases and J 6 bases; nucleotides not matched to a gene: 9.

This clone was seen a handful of times. The chain couples TRBV2 to TRBJ1-1; D is ambiguous. In germline, CDR1 is SNHLY, CDR2 FYNNEI. Trimming removed 6 bases from V and 6 bases from J, with 8 bases in between. This CDR3 is 11 amino acids long. The CDR3 bases are TGTGCCAGCAGGGCTGGTTCTGAAGCTTTCTTT. Translated, it gives CASRAGSEAFF.

This clone occurred a few times. The chain links TRBV14 to TRBJ2-3, with a possible D match to TRBD2 (5 bases). Between the trimmed V and J ends, which lost 4 bases and 5 bases, there was a span of 19 bases. Germline CDR1 reads SGHDN; CDR2 reads FVKESK. There are 16 residues in the CDR3. The CDR3 region has the DNA TGTGCCAGCAGCCTAGTACCGGGAAGCAGAATAGATACGCAGTATTTT. Its protein is CASSLVPGSRIDTQYF. Full variable domain (rest looked up from reference TRBV14 and TRBJ2-3): EAGVTQFPSHSVIEKGQTVTLRCDPISGHDNLYWYRRVMGKEIKFLLHFVKESKQDESGMPNNRFLAERTGGTYSTLKVQPAELEDSGVYFCASSLVPGSRIDTQYFGPGTRLTVL.

The chain employs TRBV10-3 and TRBJ1-5; 11 nucleotides match TRBD1. V lost 5 bases to trimming and J lost 1 base; unmatched junction nucleotides: 7. The V gene's germline CDR1 is ENHRY and CDR2 SYGVKD. The CDR3 runs 17 residues. CDR3 coding DNA: TGTGCCATCAGTCCGGGACAGGGGGTGCCGAGCAATCAGCCCCAGCATTTT. Residues: CAISPGQGVPSNQPQHF.

The chain carries TRBV10-3 and TRBJ2-1; the match to TRBD2 covers 8 bases. This CDR3 is 16 amino acids long. V shed 6 bases and J 3 bases; nucleotides not matched to a gene: 10. Germline V lookup: CDR1 ENHRY, CDR2 SYGVKD. CDR3 residues: CAIRDPSGGDYNEQFF. CDR3 DNA: TGTGCCATCAGAGACCCGAGCGGGGGAGACTACAATGAGCAGTTCTTC.

This chain uses TRBV6-5 with TRBJ2-7, with 8 bases identical to TRBD1. CDR3 size: 14 residues. Germline loops: CDR1 MNHEY, CDR2 SVGAGI. After removal of 5 bases from V and 6 bases from J, the junction contained 9 bases not matched to a gene. The CDR3 is CASSPGQGGFEQYF. CDR3 DNA: TGTGCCAGCAGTCCTGGACAGGGAGGCTTCGAGCAGTACTTC.

This chain uses TRBV13 with TRBJ2-7, with a tentative D call TRBD1 (6 bases). Germline V gene lookup returns CDR1 PRHDT and CDR2 FYEKMQ (reference sequence). This CDR3 contains 16 residues. V dropped 2 bases and J dropped 4 bases, with 18 bases sitting between them. Here the CDR3 reads CASSLITYSRGYEQYF. CDR3 in DNA: TGTGCCAGCAGCTTAATCACATACTCCAGGGGATACGAGCAGTACTTC.

V usage is TRBV7-9 and J usage is TRBJ2-7, with 8 bases aligning to TRBD1. Germline CDR1 reads SEHNR; CDR2 reads FQNEAQ (reference sequence). Trimming cost V 5 bases and J 3 bases; bases outside gene matches: 6. The CDR3 covers 14 residues. CDR3 DNA sequence: TGTGCCAGCAGCCCGACAGGGGACCACTACGAGCAGTACTTC. Translating it yields CASSPTGDHYEQYF.

This clone was detected once. This sequence joins TRBV18 and TRBJ1-5, with no clear D. CDR1 is KGHSH, CDR2 LQKENI, per germline. V was pared by 6 bases and J by 2 bases, with 14 bases between. The CDR3 is 15 residues long. The chain's CDR3 is CASSPTSMGNQPQHF. In DNA, the CDR3 is TGTGCCAGCTCCCCTACCTCGATGGGCAATCAGCCCCAGCATTTT.

The chain has TRBV6-4 and TRBJ2-2, with 8 positions matching TRBD2. CDR1 is MRHNA and CDR2 is SNTAGT in the germline V gene. V lost 6 bases to trimming and J lost 6 bases; unmatched junction nucleotides: 9. The CDR3 is 15 amino acids. The CDR3: CASSTSGSSPGELFF. The CDR3 nucleotides are TGTGCCAGCAGCACCAGCGGGAGCAGTCCCGGGGAGCTGTTTTTT.

J is TRBJ1-2 and V is TRBV14; D unclear. V shed 2 bases and J shed 5 bases, with 15 bases lying between them. Germline V gene lookup returns CDR1 SGHDN and CDR2 FVKESK. This CDR3 comprises 15 residues. CDR3 DNA sequence: TGTGCCAGCAGCCAAACGAGACTAAACTTATATGGCTACACCTTC. Residues: CASSQTRLNLYGYTF.

J is TRBJ2-7 and V is TRBV2, with 11 bases that match TRBD1. V shed 7 bases, J shed 4 bases, and the junction held 9 bases outside the gene matches. Germline V lookup: CDR1 SNHLY, CDR2 FYNNEI. The CDR3 has 15 residues. The CDR3 sequence is CASNTVRDRGYEQYF. The CDR3 nucleotides read TGTGCCAGCAATACAGTCCGGGACAGGGGGTACGAGCAGTACTTC.

This rearrangement joins TRBV6-5 to TRBJ1-5; 8 bases are a match to TRBD1. The germline V gene has CDR1 MNHEY and CDR2 SVGAGI. V trimming: 5 bases; J trimming: 4 bases; junction bases outside the gene matches: 4. There are 14 residues in the CDR3. This CDR3 reads CASSPRGQNQPQHF. The CDR3 DNA is TGTGCCAGCAGTCCCAGGGGGCAGAATCAGCCCCAGCATTTT.

This chain joins TRBV19 and TRBJ1-5; 8 positions match TRBD1. Trimming took 1 base from V and 5 from J; bases not matched to a gene: 4. This CDR3 contains 15 residues. In germline, CDR1 is LNHDA, CDR2 SQIVND (reference sequence). This chain's CDR3 is CASSIGTGYYQPQHF. CDR3 bases: TGTGCCAGTAGTATAGGGACAGGGTATTATCAGCCCCAGCATTTT. Supplemented by reference TRBV19 and TRBJ1-5, the full variable domain reads DGGITQSPKYLFRKEGQNVTLSCEQNLNHDAMYWYRQDPGQGLRLIYYSQIVNDFQKGDIAEGYSVSREKKESFPLTVTSAQKNPTAFYLCASSIGTGYYQPQHFGDGTRLSIL.

The CDR3 reads CASSVGTGGGGLYGYTF. DNA of the CDR3: TGTGCCAGCAGCGTAGGTACAGGGGGCGGAGGGCTGTATGGCTACACCTTC. The gene calls are TRBV9 and TRBJ1-2, with TRBD1 matching 9 bases. The J segment lost 5 bases and the V segment lost 0 bases, leaving 11 bases of the junction unmatched. CDR1 and CDR2 (germline): SGDLS, YYNGEE. The CDR3 covers 17 residues.

The chain is built from TRBV30 and TRBJ2-1, with 7 bases that match TRBD1. Germline CDR1 and CDR2: GTSNPN and SVGIG (reference sequence). The CDR3 has 14 residues. The junction had 13 bases not matched to a gene; V was cut back by 4 bases and J by 10 bases. CDR3 residues: CAWTGTVPGGEQFF. The CDR3 DNA follows: TGTGCCTGGACCGGGACAGTCCCTGGTGGGGAGCAGTTCTTC.

The chain couples TRBV3-1 (or the pseudogene TRBV3-2) to TRBJ2-1; 16 bases map to TRBD2. CDR1 is LGHDT, CDR2 YNNKEL, per germline (reference sequence). The V gene end was trimmed by 4 bases and the J gene end by 0 bases; junction bases not matched to a gene: 9. The CDR3 covers 20 residues. The CDR3 DNA sequence: TGTGCCAGCAGCCCCAACCCGGGACTAGCGGGGGGGCCCTCCTACAATGAGCAGTTCTTC. This sequence encodes CASSPNPGLAGGPSYNEQFF.

This chain joins TRBV9 and TRBJ1-3; 7 bases line up with TRBD1. CDR3 size: 15 residues. V shed 4 bases, J shed 4 bases, and the junction held 8 bases outside the gene matches. The germline gives CDR1 SGDLS, CDR2 YYNGEE. Here the CDR3 reads CASSPQGNPGNTIYF. CDR3 in DNA: TGTGCCAGCAGCCCACAGGGGAATCCCGGAAACACCATATATTTT.

The V and J genes are TRBV5-6 and TRBJ1-3; possible D gene TRBD1, 5 bases. Between the trimmed V and J ends, which lost 4 bases and 0 bases, there was a span of 14 bases. CDR1 and CDR2 from the germline V gene are SGHDT and YYEEEE. This CDR3 spans 16 amino acids. Here the CDR3 DNA reads TGTGCCAGCAGCCTACAACAGGTGATCTCTGGAAACACCATATATTTT. Protein: CASSLQQVISGNTIYF. Looking up the rest from reference TRBV5-6 and TRBJ1-3 gives the full variable domain: DAGVTQSPTHLIKTRGQQVTLRCSPKSGHDTVSWYQQALGQGPQFIFQYYEEEERQRGNFPDRFSGHQFPNYSSELNVNALLLGDSALYLCASSLQQVISGNTIYFGEGSWLTVV.

The rearrangement links TRBV10-3 to TRBJ2-1, with TRBD2 matching 7 bases. Looked up from germline, CDR1 is ENHRY and CDR2 is SYGVKD. With 6 bases clipped from V and 10 bases from J, the junction kept 12 bases outside the gene matches. The CDR3 contains 14 residues. The CDR3 sequence is CAIRPGGPDQEQFF. The CDR3 DNA is TGTGCCATCAGGCCGGGGGGACCCGACCAAGAGCAGTTCTTC.

V is TRBV6-5 and J is TRBJ1-5, with 10 bases aligning to TRBD1. Germline V CDR1 and CDR2: MNHEY, SVGAGI. J lost 9 bases, V lost 6 bases, and 11 bases had no gene match. The CDR3 loop spans 15 amino acids. Written as DNA, the CDR3 is TGTGCCAGCAGGGAGACAGGGGGCCGGGAGGGGCCCCAGCATTTT. Amino acids: CASRETGGREGPQHF.

V gene TRBV3-1 (or the pseudogene TRBV3-2) combines with J gene TRBJ1-1, with TRBD1 identical over 8 bases. V dropped 1 base and J dropped 6; count of bases not matched to a gene: 4. This CDR3 is built from 14 residues. CDR1 is LGHDT and CDR2 is YNNKEL in the germline V gene (reference sequence). The CDR3 sequence: CASSQAQGGSEAFF. CDR3 coding DNA: TGTGCCAGCAGCCAAGCACAGGGGGGCTCTGAAGCTTTCTTT.